The 5 T cell receptor beta chains below all came from one sample that was sequenced in a study of blood T cell repertoires in COVID-19. Here immunoSEQ multiplex PCR was the method, and the copy in TCRdb shows in-frame clones only, minus some. The sample records tens of thousands of clones, 83% being singletons. Sequencing used peripheral blood. These receptors all come from a woman older than 75 with acute or convalescent COVID-19.

J is TRBJ2-5 and V is TRBV5-1; tentative D call: TRBD1 (5 bases). The CDR3 is 15 residues long. The ends were cut back, 0 bases at V and 7 bases at J, with 16 bases in the middle. Looked up from germline, CDR1 is SGHRS and CDR2 is YFSETQ. The CDR3 DNA is TGCGCCAGCAGCTTGGACAGGAGACAGTTCCGGACCCAGTACTTC. Translation: CASSLDRRQFRTQYF.

The V call is TRBV6-5, the J call TRBJ2-1; TRBD1 might be the D (6 bases). CDR3 size: 16 residues. CDR1 MNHEY and CDR2 SVGAGI come from the germline V gene. V was trimmed by 4 bases and J by 6 bases, leaving 19 bases between them. The CDR3 sequence: CASSSSGAPIVNEQFF. The CDR3 DNA is TGTGCCAGCAGTTCCTCAGGGGCCCCCATTGTCAATGAGCAGTTCTTC.

The chain joins TRBV20-1 to TRBJ2-2, with D perhaps TRBD1 (5 bases). V lost 5 bases, J lost 6 bases, and 7 bases lay in between. This CDR3 is 11 amino acids long. Germline lookup yields CDR1 DFQATT and CDR2 SNEGSKA (reference sequence). The CDR3 sequence: CSAGAPGELFF. The CDR3 DNA reads TGCAGTGCTGGGGCCCCCGGGGAGCTGTTTTTT.

The CDR3, as DNA: TGTGCCAGCAGCTTATCGTGGAGCGGGAAAGATACGCAGTATTTT. Translated: CASSLSWSGKDTQYF. J is TRBJ2-3 and V is TRBV7-6; 7 nucleotides agree with TRBD2. Unmatched junction bases numbered 7, after V lost 2 bases and J lost 5 bases. Looked up from germline, CDR1 is SGHVS and CDR2 is FNYEAQ. The CDR3 has 15 amino acids.

The rearrangement uses TRBV24-1 and TRBJ2-5; D remains unclear. This CDR3 has 14 residues. V was cut by 3 bases and J by 4 bases, with 11 bases left in between. From germline, CDR1 is KGHDR and CDR2 SFDVKD. This CDR3 reads CATSDPAPGETQYF. The CDR3 bases are TGTGCCACCAGTGATCCTGCCCCCGGAGAGACCCAGTACTTC.